This TCR beta chain was captured in a study of T cell responses to AZD1222 COVID-19 vaccine. Study-wide findings and caveats: Repertoires were collected only later (after the peak T cell response had occurred).

The protocol was immunoSEQ multiplex PCR, while the TCRdb copy is restricted to in-frame clones and leaves out a portion. The sample has some 160,000 clones, approximately 91% seen once. The ends were cut back, 5 bases at V and 3 bases at J, with 17 bases in the middle. CDR1 and CDR2 (germline): SGHAT, FQNNGV. CDR3 size: 16 residues. About this clone: What it recognizes is unknown.

Pooled samples include second doses given at about 4 or 12 weeks. This TCR derives from an adult who received the AZD1222 COVID-19 vaccine. The chain joins TRBV11-2 to TRBJ2-1, with D perhaps TRBD2 (6 bases). The sequencing here drew on peripheral blood, taken 28 days after the second AZD1222 dose. The CDR3 reads CASSPKTRIDYNEQFF. DNA for the CDR3: TGTGCCAGCAGCCCTAAGACTAGGATAGACTACAATGAGCAGTTCTTC.